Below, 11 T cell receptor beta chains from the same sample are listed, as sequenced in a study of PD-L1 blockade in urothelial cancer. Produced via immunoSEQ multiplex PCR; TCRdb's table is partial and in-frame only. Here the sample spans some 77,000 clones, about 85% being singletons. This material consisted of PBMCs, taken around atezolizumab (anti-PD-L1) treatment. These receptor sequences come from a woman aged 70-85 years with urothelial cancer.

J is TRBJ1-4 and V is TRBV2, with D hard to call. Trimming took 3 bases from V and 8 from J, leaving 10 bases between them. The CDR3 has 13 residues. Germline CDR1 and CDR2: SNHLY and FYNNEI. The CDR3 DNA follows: TGTGCCAGCAGTGATAGAAGCAAGGAAAAACTGTTTTTT. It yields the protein CASSDRSKEKLFF.

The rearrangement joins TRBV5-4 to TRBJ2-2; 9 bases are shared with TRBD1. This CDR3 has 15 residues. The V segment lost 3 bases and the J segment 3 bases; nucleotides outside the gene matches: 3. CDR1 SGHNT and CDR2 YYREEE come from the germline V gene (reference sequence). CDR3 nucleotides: TGTGCCAGCAGCTACGGGACAGGGCACACCGGGGAGCTGTTTTTT. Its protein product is CASSYGTGHTGELFF.

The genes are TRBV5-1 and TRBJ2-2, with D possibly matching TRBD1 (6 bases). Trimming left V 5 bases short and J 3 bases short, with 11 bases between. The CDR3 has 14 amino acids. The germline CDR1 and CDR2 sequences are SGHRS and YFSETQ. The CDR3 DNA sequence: TGCGCCAGCAGTTACAGGGAGCACACCGGGGAGCTGTTTTTT. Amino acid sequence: CASSYREHTGELFF.

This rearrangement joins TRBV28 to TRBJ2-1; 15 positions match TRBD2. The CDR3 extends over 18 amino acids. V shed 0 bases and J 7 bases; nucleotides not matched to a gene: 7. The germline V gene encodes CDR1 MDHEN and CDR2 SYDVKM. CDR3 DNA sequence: TGTGCCAGCAGTTTATGGGGGACTAGCGGGAGGTCGGGTAATGAGCAGTTCTTC. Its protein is CASSLWGTSGRSGNEQFF.

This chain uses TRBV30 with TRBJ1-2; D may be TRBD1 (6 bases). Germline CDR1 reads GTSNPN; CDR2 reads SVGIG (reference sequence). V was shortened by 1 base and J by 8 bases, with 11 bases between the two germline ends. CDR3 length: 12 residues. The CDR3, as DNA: TGTGCCTGGAGTGGACCCGGGACAGGCTACACCTTC. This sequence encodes CAWSGPGTGYTF.

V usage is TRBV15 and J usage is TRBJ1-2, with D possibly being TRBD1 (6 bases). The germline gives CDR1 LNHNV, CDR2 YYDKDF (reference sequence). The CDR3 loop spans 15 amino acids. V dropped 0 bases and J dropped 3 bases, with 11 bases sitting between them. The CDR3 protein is CATSRDPRTDYGYTF. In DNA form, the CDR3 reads TGTGCCACCAGCAGAGATCCTAGGACAGACTATGGCTACACCTTC.

For the CDR3, the DNA is TGCGCCAGCAGCCAAGACGCGGGACTAGGGTGGGATGAGCAGTTCTTC. Its protein product is CASSQDAGLGWDEQFF. This rearrangement joins TRBV4-1 to TRBJ2-1, with 8 bases lining up with TRBD2. CDR1 and CDR2 (germline): MGHRA, YSYEKL. This CDR3 has 16 amino acids. After removal of 0 bases from V and 8 bases from J, the junction contained 9 bases not matched to a gene.

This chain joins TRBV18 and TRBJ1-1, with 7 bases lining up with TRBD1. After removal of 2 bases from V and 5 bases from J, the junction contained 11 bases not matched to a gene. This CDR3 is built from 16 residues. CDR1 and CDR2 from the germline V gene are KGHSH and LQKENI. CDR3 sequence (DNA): TGTGCCAGCTCACCAAGTCCCGACAGGGTTGGGACTGAAGCTTTCTTT. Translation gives CASSPSPDRVGTEAFF.

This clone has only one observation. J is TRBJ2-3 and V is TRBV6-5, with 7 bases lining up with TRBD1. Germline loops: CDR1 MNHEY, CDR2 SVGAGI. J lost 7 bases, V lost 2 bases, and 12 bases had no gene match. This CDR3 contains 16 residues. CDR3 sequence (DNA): TGTGCCAGCAGTTACGCGGCAAGGGGGCCTATTTATACGCAGTATTTT. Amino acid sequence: CASSYAARGPIYTQYF.

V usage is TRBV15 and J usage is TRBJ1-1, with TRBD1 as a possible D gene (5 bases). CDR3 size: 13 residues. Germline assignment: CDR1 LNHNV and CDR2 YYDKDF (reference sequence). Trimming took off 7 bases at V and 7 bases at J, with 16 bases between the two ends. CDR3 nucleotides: TGTGCCACCAAACTCCTCCTCGACAGTGAAGCTTTCTTT. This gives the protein CATKLLLDSEAFF.

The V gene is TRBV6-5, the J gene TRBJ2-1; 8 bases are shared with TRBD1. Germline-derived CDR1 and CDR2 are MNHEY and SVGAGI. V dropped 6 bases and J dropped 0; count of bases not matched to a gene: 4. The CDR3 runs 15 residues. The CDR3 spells CASSWTGNSYNEQFF. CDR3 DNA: TGTGCCAGCAGCTGGACAGGGAACTCCTACAATGAGCAGTTCTTC.